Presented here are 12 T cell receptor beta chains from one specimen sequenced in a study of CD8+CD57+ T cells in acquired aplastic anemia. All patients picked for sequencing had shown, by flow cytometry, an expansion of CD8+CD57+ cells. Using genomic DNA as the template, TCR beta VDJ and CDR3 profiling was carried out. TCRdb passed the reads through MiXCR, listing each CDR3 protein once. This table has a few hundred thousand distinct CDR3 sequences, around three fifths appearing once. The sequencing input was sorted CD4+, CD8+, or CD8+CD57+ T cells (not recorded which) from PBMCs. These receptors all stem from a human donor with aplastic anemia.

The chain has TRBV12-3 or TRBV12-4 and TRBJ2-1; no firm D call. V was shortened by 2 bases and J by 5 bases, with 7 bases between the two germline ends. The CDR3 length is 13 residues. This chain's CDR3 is CASSLIPNNEQFF. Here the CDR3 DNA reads TGTGCCAGCAGTTTAATTCCAAACAATGAGCAGTTCTTC.

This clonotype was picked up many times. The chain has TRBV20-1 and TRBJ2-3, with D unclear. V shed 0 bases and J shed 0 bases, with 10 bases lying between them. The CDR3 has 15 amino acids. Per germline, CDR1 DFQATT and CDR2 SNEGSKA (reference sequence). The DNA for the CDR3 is TGCAGTGCTAGAGACCTCTCAAAAAGCACAGATACGCAGTATTTT. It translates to CSARDLSKSTDTQYF.

CDR3 sequence: CASSSAGDRTEAFF. CDR3 bases: TGCGCCAGCAGCAGCGCAGGGGATAGGACTGAAGCTTTCTTT. The gene calls are TRBV5-1 and TRBJ1-1, with a weak D call TRBD1 (6 bases). Trimming took off 4 bases at V and 5 bases at J, with 15 bases between the two ends. Germline CDR1 and CDR2: SGHRS and YFSETQ. The CDR3 covers 14 residues.

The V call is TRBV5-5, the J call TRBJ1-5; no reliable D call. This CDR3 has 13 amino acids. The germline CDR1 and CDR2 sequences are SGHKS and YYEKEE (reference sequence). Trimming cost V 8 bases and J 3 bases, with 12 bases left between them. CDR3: CASRPSPNQPQHF. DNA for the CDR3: TGTGCCAGTAGACCTTCGCCCAATCAGCCCCAGCATTTT.

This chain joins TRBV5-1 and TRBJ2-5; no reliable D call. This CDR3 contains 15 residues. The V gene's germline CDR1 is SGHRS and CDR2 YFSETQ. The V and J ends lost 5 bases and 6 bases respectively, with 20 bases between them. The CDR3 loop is CASRASMGSLKTQYF. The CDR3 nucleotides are TGCGCCAGCAGAGCCTCAATGGGTTCCTTGAAGACCCAGTACTTC.

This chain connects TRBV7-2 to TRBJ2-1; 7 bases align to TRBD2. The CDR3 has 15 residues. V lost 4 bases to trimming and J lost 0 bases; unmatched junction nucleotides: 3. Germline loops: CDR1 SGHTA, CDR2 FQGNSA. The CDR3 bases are TGTGCCAGCAGCTCTAGCGGAAACTCCTACAATGAGCAGTTCTTC. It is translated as CASSSSGNSYNEQFF.

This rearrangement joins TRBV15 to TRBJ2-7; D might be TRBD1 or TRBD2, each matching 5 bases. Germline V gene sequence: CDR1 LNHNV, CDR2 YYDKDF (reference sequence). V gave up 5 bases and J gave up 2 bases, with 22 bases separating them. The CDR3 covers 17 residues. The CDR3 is CATSSKPWGTGAYEQYF. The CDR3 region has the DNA TGTGCCACCAGCTCCAAACCCTGGGGGACCGGTGCCTACGAGCAGTACTTC.

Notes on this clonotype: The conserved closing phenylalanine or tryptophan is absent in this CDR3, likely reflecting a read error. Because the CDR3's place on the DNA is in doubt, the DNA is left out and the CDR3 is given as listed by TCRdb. The CDR3 sequence is CSAIPPRAGGISRGQYFGP. The genes are TRBV20-1 and TRBJ1-4. Termini included, the CDR3 measures 19 amino acids. Germline V lookup: CDR1 DFQATT, CDR2 SNEGSKA (reference sequence).

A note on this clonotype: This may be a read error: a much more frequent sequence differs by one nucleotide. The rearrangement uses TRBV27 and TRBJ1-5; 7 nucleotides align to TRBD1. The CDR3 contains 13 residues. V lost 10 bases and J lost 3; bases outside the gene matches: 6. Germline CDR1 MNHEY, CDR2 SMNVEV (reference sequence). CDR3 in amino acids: CANGGTVNQPQHF. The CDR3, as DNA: TGTGCCAACGGCGGGACAGTCAATCAGCCCCAGCATTTT.

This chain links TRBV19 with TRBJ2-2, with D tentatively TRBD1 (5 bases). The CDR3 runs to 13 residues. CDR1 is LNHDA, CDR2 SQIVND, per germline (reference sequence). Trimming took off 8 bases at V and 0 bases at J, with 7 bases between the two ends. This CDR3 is CASWGANTGELFF. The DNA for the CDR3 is TGTGCCAGTTGGGGCGCGAACACCGGGGAGCTGTTTTTT.

CDR3 nucleotide sequence: TGTGCCAGCAGCTTGGGAGCAGGGCGGCCCACTGAAGCTTTCTTT. It is translated as CASSLGAGRPTEAFF. The rearrangement links TRBV5-5 to TRBJ1-1; possible D gene TRBD1, 5 bases. Germline-derived CDR1 and CDR2 are SGHKS and YYEKEE (reference sequence). The CDR3 loop spans 15 amino acids. The ends were cut back, 0 bases at V and 4 bases at J, with 13 bases in the middle.

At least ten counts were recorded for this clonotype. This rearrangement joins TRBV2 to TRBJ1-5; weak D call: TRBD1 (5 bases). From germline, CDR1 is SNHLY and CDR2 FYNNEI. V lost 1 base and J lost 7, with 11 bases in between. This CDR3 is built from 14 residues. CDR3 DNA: TGTGCCAGCAGTGAAGGGGGGGTTGGCCAGCCCCAGCATTTT. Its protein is CASSEGGVGQPQHF.